This T cell receptor (beta chain) emerged from a study of beta chain features in type 1 diabetes. Notes on the study in general: Unsettled here was the matter of whether HLA type influences TCRB rearrangement. Over-representation of high TCR-expressing cells was a possible consequence of cDNA sequencing.

The CDR3 loop spans 15 amino acids. The trim removed 10 bases at V and 0 bases at J, leaving 8 bases unmatched. Germline V gives CDR1 MDHEN, CDR2 SYDVKM. As for this clone: Its antigen remains unknown.

CD45RO/CCR7/CD25/CD127/CD95/CD27 sorting isolated CD4+ naive, central memory, regulatory and stem cell-like memory cells. Since all of the isolated RNA was reverse transcribed, expressed TCRB transcripts were what got sequenced. Clones were read by immunoSEQ multiplex PCR, and TCRdb kept only the in-frame ones, dropping some. The sample holds some 400,000 clones, approximately 15% seen once. Source material: naive CD4+ T cells from blood. This clonotype originated in a woman between 18 and 29 years old in good health. The chain has TRBV28 and TRBJ2-7; 11 bases align to TRBD2. The DNA of the CDR3 is TGTGCCACCCAACCCGGGACTAGCGGCTCCTACGAGCAGTACTTC. Translated, it gives CATQPGTSGSYEQYF.